This T cell receptor beta chain was sequenced in a study of T cell changes during pregnancy in multiple sclerosis. The CDR3 spans 16 residues. V was clipped by 5 bases and J by 6 bases; unmatched bases: 9. The germline V gene encodes CDR1 SGHTA and CDR2 FQGNSA. This clone was recorded once. Profiled with immunoSEQ multiplex PCR; TCRdb holds only in-frame clones, not every one. The sample holds under 130,000 clones, approximately 90% seen once. Sample: peripheral blood, taken after pregnancy. The chain couples TRBV7-2 to TRBJ2-2; the match to TRBD1 covers 10 bases. The TCR comes from a female donor with multiple sclerosis, enrolled in a pregnancy study. CDR3 in amino acids: CASSILGTGVPGELFF. In DNA, the CDR3 is TGTGCCAGCAGCATACTCGGGACAGGGGTCCCCGGGGAGCTGTTTTTT. Using reference TRBV7-2 and TRBJ2-2 for the parts outside the CDR3, the full variable domain is GAGVSQSPSNKVTEKGKDVELRCDPISGHTALYWYRQSLGQGLEFLIYFQGNSAPDKSGLPSDRFSAERTGGSVSTLTIQRTQQEDSAVYLCASSILGTGVPGELFFGEGSRLTVL.